This T cell receptor beta chain came from a study of T cells in Graves' hyperthyroidism and ophthalmopathy. J lost 8 bases, V lost 0 bases, and 7 bases had no gene match. CDR3 size: 15 residues. The germline gives CDR1 DFQATT, CDR2 SNEGSKA (reference sequence). In this sample, this clonotype turned up a few times. As yet, its antigen is unknown. Whole-study results and caveats: Most clonotypes expanded in thyroid above 0.001 were likewise present in blood.

Amplification yielded TCR beta CDR3 regions, with RNA transcripts as the source. The HTBI primer set was used in a first-round RT-PCR of the TCR CDR3. TCRdb processed the multiplex PCR reads anew with MiXCR; each CDR3 protein has one entry. The table shows about 300,000 distinct CDR3 sequences, with roughly 19% occurring only once. Material: blood. The chain has TRBV20-1 and TRBJ2-1, with 10 bases identical to TRBD2. This clonotype was obtained from a man between 50 and 59 years old with Graves' ophthalmopathy. The DNA for the CDR3 is TGCAGTGCTAGAGATCATAGCGGGAGGTGGTATGAGCAGTTCTTC. The encoded protein is CSARDHSGRWYEQFF.